The T cell receptor beta chain under discussion was sequenced for a study of T cells in localized non-small cell lung cancer. Overall study results and limits: Of the tissues analyzed, uninvolved adjacent lung showed maximal T cell clonality, greater than tumor. As only one tumor region underwent sequencing, heterogeneity remains possible. Adjacent lung exhibited a median of 57 among the 100 most abundant tumor clones.

Regarding this clone: Its antigen remains unidentified.

Germline values: CDR1 LGHNT, CDR2 FRNRAP. The CDR3 is made up of 13 amino acids. With 8 bases removed from V and 4 bases from J, the gap between germline ends came to 9 bases. The table came from immunoSEQ multiplex PCR; TCRdb's copy has only in-frame clones and leaves some out. This sample carries some 27,000 clones, roughly 90% of them seen once, and the ten largest clones take about 3%. V usage is TRBV12-5 and J usage is TRBJ1-6; D gene ambiguous. This specimen consisted of peripheral blood, obtained before any cancer treatment. The receptor was derived from a woman aged 18-55 years with stage I lung adenocarcinoma. The DNA for the CDR3 is TGTGCTAGTCAGGCCAAGTATAATTCACCCCTCCACTTT. As protein: CASQAKYNSPLHF.